A single sample is the source of the 19 T cell receptor beta chains below, sequenced in a study of shared clonotypes between healthy human individuals. The repertoire was sequenced with immunoSEQ multiplex PCR; TCRdb's copy has only in-frame clones and lacks some. The profile shows about 1.5 million clones, more than 95% of them singletons. The sequencing sample was made of naive CD4+ T cells sorted from blood. The subset denotes: CD45RA+ positively selected. Receptor source: a man aged 30 to 45 in good health.

The chain combines TRBV5-1 with TRBJ1-1; possible D gene TRBD1, 6 bases. The CDR3 sequence is 13 residues long. Germline CDR1 is SGHRS and CDR2 is YFSETQ. The V end lost 4 bases, the J end lost 2 bases, and 9 bases lay between the germline ends. In DNA, the CDR3 is TGCGCCAGCAGCCAAGGGGGAAACACTGAAGCTTTCTTT. As protein: CASSQGGNTEAFF.

The gene calls are TRBV28 and TRBJ1-2; no reliable D call. Per germline, CDR1 MDHEN and CDR2 SYDVKM. V was clipped by 5 bases and J by 2 bases, with 9 bases between them. The CDR3 is made up of 13 amino acids. The CDR3 spells CASSTPVNYGYTF. The CDR3 DNA reads TGTGCCAGCAGTACTCCAGTAAACTATGGCTACACCTTC.

The rearrangement links TRBV7-9 to TRBJ2-6, with TRBD1 matching over 7 bases. CDR3 size: 17 residues. Germline V gives CDR1 SEHNR, CDR2 FQNEAQ (reference sequence). V lost 1 base to trimming and J lost 2 bases; unmatched junction nucleotides: 5. As DNA, the CDR3 is TGTGCCAGCAGCTTAGTTCTTAGGGGGCCTGGGGCCAACGTCCTGACTTTC. It specifies CASSLVLRGPGANVLTF.

The genes are TRBV2 and TRBJ2-1; D is perhaps TRBD1 or TRBD2 (7 bases each). The V gene's germline CDR1 is SNHLY and CDR2 FYNNEI. The CDR3 extends over 19 amino acids. The germline V and J ends were trimmed by 2 bases and 5 bases, with 25 bases remaining between them. CDR3 sequence reads: CASSEYRGVMAGENNEQFF. CDR3 in DNA: TGTGCCAGCAGTGAATACAGGGGTGTCATGGCGGGAGAAAACAATGAGCAGTTCTTC.

The V gene is TRBV4-1, the J gene TRBJ2-7; TRBD2 agrees at 12 bases. Trimming took 2 bases from V and 2 from J; bases not matched to a gene: 10. Germline assignment: CDR1 MGHRA and CDR2 YSYEKL. CDR3 size: 18 residues. CDR3 sequence (DNA): TGCGCCAGCAGCCAAACCTTTCCTAGACTAGCGGGAGCCTACGAGCAGTACTTC. The encoded protein is CASSQTFPRLAGAYEQYF.

As for this clone: The identical CDR3 is also encoded by other nucleotide sequences in the sample. This chain uses TRBV28 with TRBJ2-7, with TRBD2 as a possible D gene (6 bases). Germline-derived CDR1 and CDR2 are MDHEN and SYDVKM. The length of the CDR3 is 13 residues. Trimming left V 4 bases short and J 4 bases short, with 11 bases between. CDR3 DNA sequence: TGTGCCAGCAGTTCCCCAGGACTATACGAGCAGTACTTC. This sequence encodes CASSSPGLYEQYF.

This clone was seen once. The chain combines TRBV27 with TRBJ2-7; TRBD2 agrees at 7 bases. The junction had 9 bases not matched to a gene; V was cut back by 5 bases and J by 2 bases. CDR3 length: 15 amino acids. Germline lookup yields CDR1 MNHEY and CDR2 SMNVEV (reference sequence). The CDR3 reads CASSPSSGYTYEQYF. In DNA, the CDR3 is TGTGCCAGCAGTCCGTCTAGCGGATATACCTACGAGCAGTACTTC.

This chain uses TRBV7-3 with TRBJ2-1; 7 bases line up with TRBD1. This CDR3 is built from 17 residues. From germline, CDR1 is SGHTA and CDR2 FQGTGA. The J segment lost 6 bases and the V segment lost 6 bases, leaving 17 bases of the junction unmatched. Written as DNA, the CDR3 is TGTGCCAGCAGTACAGCTGGGACAGCCCTAAAGGCCAATGAGCAGTTCTTC. Protein sequence: CASSTAGTALKANEQFF.

The J gene is TRBJ2-7, the V gene TRBV5-1; D gene unclear. In germline, CDR1 is SGHRS, CDR2 YFSETQ. Trimming cost V 7 bases and J 2 bases, with 16 bases left between them. This CDR3 spans 14 amino acids. The CDR3 sequence: CASSPVQLTYEQYF. The CDR3 DNA reads as TGCGCCAGCTCCCCGGTCCAGCTCACCTACGAGCAGTACTTC.

The rearrangement joins TRBV10-3 to TRBJ2-7; perhaps TRBD2 as D (6 bases). The CDR3 loop spans 13 amino acids. In germline, CDR1 is ENHRY, CDR2 SYGVKD. V lost 0 bases and J lost 5, with 8 bases in between. The CDR3 bases are TGTGCCATCAGTGAGTCGGACTATCACGAGCAGTACTTC. This encodes CAISESDYHEQYF.

The V and J genes are TRBV6-5 and TRBJ1-2; D is perhaps TRBD1 (5 bases). The V end lost 6 bases, the J end lost 8 bases, and 25 bases lay between the germline ends. The V gene's germline CDR1 is MNHEY and CDR2 SVGAGI. This CDR3 is built from 16 residues. The DNA of the CDR3 is TGTGCCAGCAGCTACCACGGGACGGCCCCACGCTGGGGCTACACCTTC. It codes for CASSYHGTAPRWGYTF.

Here the CDR3 reads CAVRQGLEQFF. CDR3 nucleotides: TGTGCCGTCAGACAGGGTCTTGAGCAGTTCTTC. The chain couples TRBV19 to TRBJ2-1; 7 bases are shared with TRBD1. The CDR3 length is 11 residues. V gave up 11 bases and J gave up 9 bases; unmatched junction bases: 7. The V gene's germline CDR1 is LNHDA and CDR2 SQIVND (reference sequence). Full variable domain (remainder filled in from reference TRBV19 and TRBJ2-1): DGGITQSPKYLFRKEGQNVTLSCEQNLNHDAMYWYRQDPGQGLRLIYYSQIVNDFQKGDIAEGYSVSREKKESFPLTVTSAQKNPTAFYLCAVRQGLEQFFGPGTRLTVL.

This clone was found once. The V gene is TRBV18, the J gene TRBJ1-3; D is unresolved. CDR3 length: 15 amino acids. The germline CDR1 and CDR2 sequences are KGHSH and LQKENI. V was shortened by 6 bases and J by 0 bases, with 12 bases between the two germline ends. The CDR3: CASSRRLDSGNTIYF. CDR3 DNA sequence: TGTGCCAGCTCGCGCAGGCTCGACTCTGGAAACACCATATATTTT.

The chain has TRBV19 and TRBJ1-2; 7 nucleotides line up with TRBD1. The length of the CDR3 is 13 residues. Germline CDR1 is LNHDA and CDR2 is SQIVND (reference sequence). V shed 0 bases, J shed 11 bases, and the junction held 6 bases outside the gene matches. CDR3 sequence (DNA): TGTGCCAGTAGTATAGAGGGGGACAGAGAATACACCTTC. It encodes CASSIEGDREYTF.

V gene TRBV30 combines with J gene TRBJ2-5; 7 positions agree with TRBD1. From germline, CDR1 is GTSNPN and CDR2 SVGIG (reference sequence). This CDR3 has 15 residues. Trimming at V came to 0 bases and at J to 7 bases, leaving 11 bases not matched to a gene. The chain's CDR3 is CAWSVLQGPRGTQYF. Written as DNA, the CDR3 is TGTGCCTGGAGTGTACTACAGGGGCCTCGGGGGACCCAGTACTTC.

This chain connects TRBV27 to TRBJ1-5; D ambiguous. Germline V gene sequence: CDR1 MNHEY, CDR2 SMNVEV (reference sequence). The CDR3 extends over 13 amino acids. V was clipped by 3 bases and J by 9 bases, with 12 bases between them. The CDR3 coding sequence is TGTGCCAGCAGTTTTCGGGGAGCCTCGCCCCAGCATTTT. It translates to CASSFRGASPQHF.

In nucleotides, the CDR3 is TGTGCCAGCAGTTTTCCCCGGCAGCCCTCTATTAGGAACGTCCTGACTTTC. Its protein is CASSFPRQPSIRNVLTF. The rearrangement joins TRBV28 to TRBJ2-6; D not resolved. Deletions cut 3 bases from V and 10 bases from J, with 22 bases between. This CDR3 comprises 17 residues. Looked up from germline, CDR1 is MDHEN and CDR2 is SYDVKM.

V is TRBV5-1 and J is TRBJ2-3; weak D call: TRBD2 (6 bases). V lost 4 bases, J lost 11 bases, and 17 bases lay in between. CDR3 length: 13 residues. CDR1 SGHRS and CDR2 YFSETQ come from the germline V gene. CDR3 sequence (DNA): TGCGCCAGCAGCGGAACACTAGCCGGCATGCAGTATTTT. Its protein product is CASSGTLAGMQYF.

The chain carries TRBV28 and TRBJ2-7, with 13 positions matching TRBD2. V was pared by 7 bases and J by 2 bases, with 11 bases of the junction left unmatched. The CDR3 loop spans 17 amino acids. Germline values: CDR1 MDHEN, CDR2 SYDVKM. The CDR3 DNA reads as TGTGCCAGCACCCCAGGACTAGCGGGAGTTACCACCTACGAGCAGTACTTC. It encodes CASTPGLAGVTTYEQYF.